This T cell receptor beta chain was retrieved from a study of spatial heterogeneity in lung cancer (dated by TCRdb to the late 2010s). Regarding the research as a whole: Beta-chain transcripts were consistently detected in greater numbers than alpha-chain transcripts, which likely reflects a higher abundance of beta-chain transcripts. In tumor regions, TCR transcript counts showed a strong correlation with a T cell transcriptional module score from matched bulk RNA-seq. At surgery, fewer than 250 tumor regions, 61 to 75 matched nontumor lung samples and 45 to 60 PBMC samples were TCR-sequenced for both alpha and beta chains. The study quantitatively compared TCR alpha and beta repertoires across multiple tumor regions, matched nontumor lung and blood in non-small cell lung cancer. TCR repertoire features were related to nonsynonymous mutation counts determined by whole-exome sequencing of tumor tissue. In the raw uncorrected reads, each unique combination of TCR and UMI appeared more than ten times on average.

General conclusions and limits of the study: Estimated TCR-seq coverage of tumor T cells was only roughly 7% for alpha chains and 12% to 15% for beta chains. Additional single-cell paired TCR alpha and beta sequencing was considered necessary to confirm, at a functional level, the hypothesis that regional TCRs recognize regional mutations. Counts of ubiquitous and regional expanded TCRs correlated with counts of ubiquitous and regional nonsynonymous mutations, respectively. A correlation was observed between the number of expanded intratumoral alpha and beta TCRs and the tumor nonsynonymous mutation count.

This clonotype was detected many times. Its antigen remains undetermined. Base qualities are not recorded, but no much larger clone differs from it by a single base. This sample's time point label indicates: sample taken at primary tumor resection. The donors were 70 or so patients from the lung TRACERx cohort who had early-stage, untreated non-small cell lung cancer. Without any cell sorting, TCR sequencing was performed on whole RNA extracted either from tumor and nontumor lung tissue or from cryopreserved PBMC samples. A patient was chosen for TCR sequencing only when enough RNA was available from at least two tumor regions. Before selection, tumor and adjacent nontumor lung specimens were reviewed by a lung pathologist. Library creation used 5' RACE. Sequencing instrument: NextSeq 500. To allow correction of PCR and sequencing errors, the TCR library protocol tagged every TCR cDNA molecule with a unique molecular identifier. The authors' analysis ran thus. TCR identification, UMI-based error correction and CDR3 extraction were performed with Decombinator tools. TCRs above a frequency of 2 per 1,000, corresponding to the top 1% of the tumor frequency distribution, were defined as expanded. Expanded tumor TCRs were classed as regional if statistically deemed absent (corrected P<0.05) from at least one tumor region, otherwise ubiquitous. Rényi diversity was computed with the R vegan package after subsampling each repertoire 100 times to 5,000 TCRs. To build CDR3 similarity networks, amino acid triplet string-kernel similarity was used, and CDR3s were connected when their pairwise similarity was above 0.82. TCRdb reran the public reads through fastp at Q25 and MiXCR, keeping productive beta chains. Rows merge per CDR3 protein into single entries with the most common DNA and genes. TCRdb's processing, not the authors' own work, is the source of the V and J calls. The sample table records about 13,000 distinct CDR3 sequences; 4.5% to 5.5% of these occur just once. The ten largest clones take up approximately 25% of the sample.

The junction carries 11 bases between V and J, which are trimmed by 4 bases and 2 bases respectively. The germline V gene sets CDR1 to SGHTA and CDR2 to FQGNSA. The CDR3 spans 14 residues, from the cysteine through the phenylalanine. Only CDR3 DNA is held: 42 bases, read in frame from base 1. The sequence links TRBV7-2 to TRBJ1-2; the D gene is unclear. This TCR derives from a male donor with early-stage non-small cell lung cancer. Source: lung tumor tissue, taken at surgery. CDR3 loop: CASSSPNFNYGYTF. The DNA is TGTGCCAGCAGCTCCCCCAACTTCAACTATGGCTACACCTTC. The CDR3 plus the reference TRBV7-2 and TRBJ1-2 genes for the other parts give the full variable domain: GAGVSQSPSNKVTEKGKDVELRCDPISGHTALYWYRQSLGQGLEFLIYFQGNSAPDKSGLPSDRFSAERTGGSVSTLTIQRTQQEDSAVYLCASSSPNFNYGYTFGSGTRLTVV.